These 28 T cell receptor beta chains were all obtained from the same sample, sequenced in a study of Ad26.COV2.S vaccination and SARS-CoV-2 variants. Treatment reported: around 19 received Ad26.COV2.S at low or high dose, single or two shots; about 5 received placebo; per-sample allocation not given. At day 63 after the first vaccine or placebo injection, samples were drawn. Produced via immunoSEQ multiplex PCR; TCRdb's table is partial and in-frame only. The data show under 400,000 clones, roughly 87% seen once. The sequenced sample was peripheral blood, obtained in a trial of Ad26.COV2.S vaccine versus placebo. These receptors were collected from a person aged 18-60 years who received the Ad26.COV2.S COVID-19 vaccine or a placebo.

This chain connects TRBV2 to TRBJ2-1, with 7 bases that match TRBD1. This CDR3 has 16 residues. J was trimmed by 9 bases and V by 5 bases; bases with no gene match: 16. Per germline, CDR1 SNHLY and CDR2 FYNNEI. The CDR3 protein is CASSKGQGVIFGEQFF. The CDR3 DNA sequence: TGTGCCAGCAGTAAGGGTCAGGGGGTTATCTTTGGTGAGCAGTTCTTC.

This chain links TRBV9 with TRBJ2-2; 7 nucleotides align to TRBD1. CDR3 size: 16 residues. Germline V gene sequence: CDR1 SGDLS, CDR2 YYNGEE. After removal of 4 bases from V and 1 base from J, the junction contained 7 bases not matched to a gene. CDR3 sequence: CASSPTGARNTGELFF. The CDR3, as DNA: TGTGCCAGCAGCCCCACAGGGGCGCGGAACACCGGGGAGCTGTTTTTT.

The chain recombines TRBV2 with TRBJ2-1, with TRBD2 as a possible D gene (5 bases). Germline lookup yields CDR1 SNHLY and CDR2 FYNNEI. The CDR3 is made up of 15 amino acids. The V gene lost 6 bases and the J gene lost 0 bases, with 12 bases spanning the gap. CDR3 loop: CASRPLAGSYNEQFF. CDR3 in DNA: TGTGCCAGCAGGCCCTTGGCGGGCTCCTACAATGAGCAGTTCTTC.

The rearrangement uses TRBV18 and TRBJ2-5; 11 bases fit TRBD1. CDR1 and CDR2 (germline): KGHSH, LQKENI. Losses at the gene ends were 2 bases for V and 5 bases for J; bases not matched to a gene: 10. This CDR3 region has 17 residues. CDR3 nucleotides: TGTGCCAGCTCACCATCTCCTGCCGGGACAGGGGGGGAGACCCAGTACTTC. Amino acid sequence: CASSPSPAGTGGETQYF.

The chain joins TRBV29-1 to TRBJ1-2; D not certain. CDR1 is SQVTM and CDR2 is ANQGSEA in the germline V gene. V was clipped by 5 bases and J by 4 bases, with 8 bases between them. This CDR3 contains 11 residues. The CDR3 nucleotides are TGCAGCGTTTCGGTGAGCTATGGCTACACCTTC. It encodes CSVSVSYGYTF.

V and J are TRBV19 and TRBJ1-5, with no clear D. The germline V and J ends were trimmed by 0 bases and 5 bases, with 14 bases remaining between them. The CDR3 covers 16 residues. Germline loops: CDR1 LNHDA, CDR2 SQIVND (reference sequence). In DNA, the CDR3 is TGTGCCAGTAGTATAGATTATTTGTATCATGATCAGCCCCAGCATTTT. This gives the protein CASSIDYLYHDQPQHF.

The chain uses TRBV4-1 and TRBJ1-4; the D is unclear. The CDR3 runs to 13 residues. Germline lookup yields CDR1 MGHRA and CDR2 YSYEKL. V was pared by 3 bases and J by 4 bases, with 6 bases between. The chain's CDR3 is CASSQSGNEKLFF. In DNA form, the CDR3 reads TGCGCCAGCAGCCAGTCGGGTAATGAAAAACTGTTTTTT.

The rearrangement joins TRBV2 to TRBJ2-3, with 10 bases that match TRBD2. The length of the CDR3 is 15 residues. CDR1 is SNHLY, CDR2 FYNNEI, per germline. The J segment lost 4 bases and the V segment lost 6 bases, leaving 7 bases of the junction unmatched. The CDR3 spells CASRAGTSVPDTQYF. CDR3 nucleotides: TGTGCCAGCAGAGCCGGGACTAGCGTCCCAGATACGCAGTATTTT.

The table lists this clone with a few counts. V gene TRBV30 combines with J gene TRBJ1-2; no reliable D call. The CDR3 is 12 amino acids. Trimming took off 8 bases at V and 4 bases at J, with 14 bases between the two ends. CDR1 and CDR2 from the germline V gene are GTSNPN and SVGIG (reference sequence). The CDR3 reads CAGKTTFYGYTF. The CDR3 bases are TGTGCCGGAAAGACGACGTTCTATGGCTACACCTTC. The variable domain in full, with the rest retrieved from reference TRBV30 and TRBJ1-2, is SQTIHQWPATLVQPVGSPLSLECTVEGTSNPNLYWYRQAAGRGLQLLFYSVGIGQISSEVPQNLSASRPQDRQFILSSKKLLLSDSGFYLCAGKTTFYGYTFGSGTRLTVV.

With regard to this clone: The junction departs from the called germline gene at one end, perhaps through a read error. The rearrangement joins TRBV9 to TRBJ1-2, with no clear D. CDR3 length equals 10 residues. The germline gives CDR1 SGDLS, CDR2 YYNGEE. CDR3 amino acids: CASSVAPVPF. The CDR3 DNA follows: TGTGCCAGCAGCGTAGCTCCTGTGCCCTTC.

The chain links TRBV6-2 or TRBV6-3 to TRBJ2-1; a possible D gene is TRBD1 (7 bases). Deletions cut 0 bases from V and 10 bases from J, with 19 bases between. Germline V gene lookup returns CDR1 MNHEY and CDR2 SVGEGT. This CDR3 comprises 16 residues. In DNA form, the CDR3 reads TGTGCCAGCAGTTACTCTGGGGCGGGACAGTGGGTAGAGCAGTTCTTC. It encodes CASSYSGAGQWVEQFF.

This rearrangement joins TRBV19 to TRBJ1-1; 8 bases fit TRBD1. Trimming cost V 8 bases and J 7 bases; bases outside gene matches: 12. The germline V gene encodes CDR1 LNHDA and CDR2 SQIVND (reference sequence). This CDR3 has 14 residues. Here the CDR3 DNA reads TGTGCCAGTCACACAGGACAGGGTAGCAGTGAAGCTTTCTTT. It codes for CASHTGQGSSEAFF. The variable domain in full, completed from reference TRBV19 and TRBJ1-1, reads DGGITQSPKYLFRKEGQNVTLSCEQNLNHDAMYWYRQDPGQGLRLIYYSQIVNDFQKGDIAEGYSVSREKKESFPLTVTSAQKNPTAFYLCASHTGQGSSEAFFGQGTRLTVV.

This chain's CDR3 is CASSQDPSGFTDTQYF. The CDR3 bases are TGTGCCAGCAGCCAAGATCCTAGCGGCTTCACAGATACGCAGTATTTT. The V gene is TRBV4-2, the J gene TRBJ2-3; TRBD2 matches 7 bases. Unmatched junction bases numbered 5, after V lost 0 bases and J lost 2 bases. CDR3 length: 16 residues. Germline loops: CDR1 LGHNA, CDR2 YNFKEQ.

This rearrangement joins TRBV29-1 to TRBJ2-7, with a possible D match to TRBD1 (5 bases). The CDR3 spans 12 residues. V lost 4 bases and J lost 4, with 11 bases in between. CDR1 SQVTM and CDR2 ANQGSEA come from the germline V gene. CDR3 nucleotides: TGCAGCGTTGTTCCCGACAGATACGAGCAGTACTTC. It specifies CSVVPDRYEQYF.

This rearrangement joins TRBV25-1 to TRBJ2-7; no clear D. CDR3 length: 15 amino acids. V shed 3 bases and J shed 0 bases, with 12 bases lying between them. CDR1 is MGHDK and CDR2 is SYGVNS in the germline V gene. CDR3 region: CASSDTGLNSYEQYF. CDR3 nucleotide sequence: TGTGCCAGCAGTGATACCGGTCTAAACTCCTACGAGCAGTACTTC.

The rearrangement uses TRBV7-6 and TRBJ2-5; D gene ambiguous. Trimming shortened V by 2 bases and J by 0 bases, and 13 bases separated the two germline ends. The germline CDR1 and CDR2 sequences are SGHVS and FNYEAQ. The CDR3 length is 16 residues. The CDR3: CASSLYSALDQETQYF. The CDR3, as DNA: TGTGCCAGCAGCTTATATTCAGCACTCGACCAAGAGACCCAGTACTTC.

This clone has only a few counts. CDR3 residues: CASGSGWNSPLHF. In DNA, the CDR3 is TGTGCCAGTGGTAGCGGCTGGAATTCACCCCTCCACTTT. This rearrangement joins TRBV19 to TRBJ1-6; no reliable D call. The CDR3 totals 13 residues. Germline V gene lookup returns CDR1 LNHDA and CDR2 SQIVND (reference sequence). V was cut by 8 bases and J by 7 bases, with 12 bases left in between.

The V and J genes are TRBV12-3 or TRBV12-4 and TRBJ1-1; unclear D gene. The CDR3 length is 13 residues. With 8 bases removed from V and 7 bases from J, the gap between germline ends came to 17 bases. The CDR3 here is CASLPSGEDEAFF. DNA of the CDR3: TGTGCCAGCCTCCCTAGCGGGGAGGATGAAGCTTTCTTT.

The genes are TRBV19 and TRBJ1-5, with 8 bases identical to TRBD1. Germline V gives CDR1 LNHDA, CDR2 SQIVND (reference sequence). The CDR3 covers 15 residues. After removal of 5 bases from V and 3 bases from J, the junction contained 6 bases not matched to a gene. CDR3 loop: CASSPGQGLNQPQHF. CDR3 nucleotides: TGTGCCAGTAGTCCAGGACAGGGCCTCAATCAGCCCCAGCATTTT. Looking up the rest from reference TRBV19 and TRBJ1-5 gives the full variable domain: DGGITQSPKYLFRKEGQNVTLSCEQNLNHDAMYWYRQDPGQGLRLIYYSQIVNDFQKGDIAEGYSVSREKKESFPLTVTSAQKNPTAFYLCASSPGQGLNQPQHFGDGTRLSIL.

The rearrangement joins TRBV4-1 to TRBJ1-1; D is uncertain. Germline CDR1 MGHRA, CDR2 YSYEKL. Trimming took 1 base from V and 12 from J, leaving 9 bases between them. The CDR3 spans 11 residues. The CDR3 region is CASSQGTPTFF. The CDR3 nucleotides read TGCGCCAGCAGCCAAGGGACTCCGACTTTCTTT.

This clone has a handful of counts. V and J are TRBV18 and TRBJ2-1; no definite D call. Between the trimmed V and J ends, which lost 3 bases and 3 bases, there was a span of 12 bases. There are 15 residues in the CDR3. Germline V CDR1 and CDR2: KGHSH, LQKENI. CDR3 nucleotides: TGTGCCAGCTCACCTGGCCAGACCCACTACAATGAGCAGTTCTTC. Protein: CASSPGQTHYNEQFF.

The J gene is TRBJ1-1, the V gene TRBV7-6; D possibly corresponds to TRBD1 (6 bases). Germline loops: CDR1 SGHVS, CDR2 FNYEAQ. The CDR3 length is 16 residues. The V end lost 1 base, the J end lost 3 bases, and 15 bases lay between the germline ends. The CDR3 reads CASSLGNRVRDTEAFF. The CDR3 bases are TGTGCCAGCAGCTTAGGTAACAGGGTACGGGACACTGAAGCTTTCTTT.

The chain uses TRBV5-3 and TRBJ2-7, with 9 bases aligning to TRBD1. TRBV5-3 has ORF status, its function being uncertain. This CDR3 contains 17 residues. The V and J ends lost 5 bases and 1 base, in that order; junction bases with no gene match: 13. The CDR3 here is CARSRTGDPPYSYEQYF. The CDR3 DNA sequence: TGTGCCAGAAGTCGGACAGGGGACCCACCATATTCCTACGAGCAGTACTTC.

The V gene is TRBV9, the J gene TRBJ2-2; D is unclear. The length of the CDR3 is 14 residues. The germline gives CDR1 SGDLS, CDR2 YYNGEE. V lost 6 bases to trimming and J lost 2 bases, with 11 bases between them. The CDR3: CASTRDTNTGELFF. The CDR3 nucleotides are TGTGCCAGCACCAGAGATACAAACACCGGGGAGCTGTTTTTT. The entire variable domain, with the rest obtained from reference TRBV9 and TRBJ2-2, is as follows: DSGVTQTPKHLITATGQRVTLRCSPRSGDLSVYWYQQSLDQGLQFLIQYYNGEERAKGNILERFSAQQFPDLHSELNLSSLELGDSALYFCASTRDTNTGELFFGEGSRLTVL.

V usage is TRBV19 and J usage is TRBJ1-1, with unresolved D. V lost 1 base and J 5 bases, leaving 23 bases between the germline ends. CDR3 length: 18 residues. The germline V gene encodes CDR1 LNHDA and CDR2 SQIVND (reference sequence). DNA of the CDR3: TGTGCCAGTAGTATAGTCTACTTCTCACGGTTGTTAGGGACTGAAGCTTTCTTT. Its protein product is CASSIVYFSRLLGTEAFF.

This clone was detected only once. The chain combines TRBV30 with TRBJ1-6; TRBD1 matches at 7 bases. V lost 3 bases and J lost 9; bases outside the gene matches: 14. The CDR3 has 16 amino acids. Germline CDR1 reads GTSNPN; CDR2 reads SVGIG (reference sequence). CDR3 in DNA: TGTGCCTGGAGGGCCAGGGGGGGTTATAGAAGTTCACCCCTCCACTTT. Residues: CAWRARGGYRSSPLHF.

The CDR3 loop reads CAISESGGDYGYTF. DNA for the CDR3: TGTGCCATCAGTGAGTCTGGCGGGGACTATGGCTACACCTTC. The rearrangement joins TRBV10-3 to TRBJ1-2; D remains ambiguous. This CDR3 is 14 amino acids long. Trimming pared 0 bases from V and 3 bases from J, leaving 8 bases between. CDR1 and CDR2 (germline): ENHRY, SYGVKD.

This clone was observed a few times. V usage is TRBV5-1 and J usage is TRBJ2-5; the D gene is possibly TRBD1 (6 bases). The CDR3 consists of 16 residues. Trimming took 3 bases from V and 2 from J, leaving 17 bases between them. Germline CDR1 is SGHRS and CDR2 is YFSETQ. CDR3 DNA: TGCGCCAGCAGCTCCACAACAGGGCAGATGCAAGAGACCCAGTACTTC. As protein: CASSSTTGQMQETQYF.